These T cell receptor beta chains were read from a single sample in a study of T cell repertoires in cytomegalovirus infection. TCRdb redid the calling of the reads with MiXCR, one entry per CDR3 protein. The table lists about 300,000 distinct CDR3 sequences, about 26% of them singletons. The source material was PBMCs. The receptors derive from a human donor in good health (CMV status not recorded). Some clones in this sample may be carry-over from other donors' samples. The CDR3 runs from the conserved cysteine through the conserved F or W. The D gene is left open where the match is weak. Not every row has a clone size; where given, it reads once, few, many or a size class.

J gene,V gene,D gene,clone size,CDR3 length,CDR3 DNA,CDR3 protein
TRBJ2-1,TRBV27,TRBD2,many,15,TGTGCCAGCAGTTTTAGTCCTAGCGGGAGCGGTGAGCAGTTCTTC,CASSFSPSGSGEQFF
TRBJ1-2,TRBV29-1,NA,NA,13,TGCAGCGTCCTAGGGGCGGGGGACAATGGCTACACCTTC,CSVLGAGDNGYTF
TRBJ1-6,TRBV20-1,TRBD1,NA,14,TGCAGTGCTAGAGTGACAGGGGCTAGGTCACCCCTCCACTTT,CSARVTGARSPLHF
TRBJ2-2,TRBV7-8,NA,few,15,TGTGCCAGCACCGCGGACGGGGGTTGGACCGGGGAGCTGTTTTTT,CASTADGGWTGELFF
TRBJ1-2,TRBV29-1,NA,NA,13,TGCAGCGTCTCGGACGGGACCAACTATGGCTACACCTTC,CSVSDGTNYGYTF
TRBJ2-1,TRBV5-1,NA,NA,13,TGCGCCAGCAGCTTGGCCTGGGTGAATGAGCAGTTCTTC,CASSLAWVNEQFF
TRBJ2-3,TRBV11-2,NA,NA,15,TGTGCCAGCAGCTTGCTTGAGGCTAGCACAGATACGCAGTATTTT,CASSLLEASTDTQYF
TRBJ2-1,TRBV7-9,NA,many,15,TGTGCCAGCAGCCCCTCCGAGGCCCCCTACAATGAGCAGTTCTTC,CASSPSEAPYNEQFF
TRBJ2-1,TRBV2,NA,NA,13,TGTGCCAGCAGTGAAGCGGGCAGGGGGAGGGAGTTCTTC,CASSEAGRGREFF
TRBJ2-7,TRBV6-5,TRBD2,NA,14,TGTGCCAGCACACGCAAAGCGGGAGCTGAGGAGCAGTACTTC,CASTRKAGAEEQYF
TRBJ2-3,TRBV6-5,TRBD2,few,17,TGTGCCAGCAGTTACTCGAAGGCTAGCGGCCTCACAGATACGCAGTATTTT,CASSYSKASGLTDTQYF
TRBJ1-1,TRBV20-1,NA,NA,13,TGCAGTGCTTCACAGGGCGTGAACACTGAAGCTTTCTTT,CSASQGVNTEAFF
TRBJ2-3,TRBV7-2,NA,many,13,TGTGCCAGCAGCTTAGAAATGCTTGATACGCAGTATTTT,CASSLEMLDTQYF
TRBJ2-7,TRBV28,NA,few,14,TGTGCCAGCAGTTCGTGGGGGGCAAACTACGAGCAGTACTTC,CASSSWGANYEQYF
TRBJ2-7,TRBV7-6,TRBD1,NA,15,TGTGCCAGCAGCTCCCCCCACAGGGGGCTGGGCGAGCAGTACTTC,CASSSPHRGLGEQYF
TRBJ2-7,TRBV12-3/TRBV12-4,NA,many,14,TGTGCCAGCAGTCCGCCGGGCAGGGACTACGAGCAGTACTTC,CASSPPGRDYEQYF